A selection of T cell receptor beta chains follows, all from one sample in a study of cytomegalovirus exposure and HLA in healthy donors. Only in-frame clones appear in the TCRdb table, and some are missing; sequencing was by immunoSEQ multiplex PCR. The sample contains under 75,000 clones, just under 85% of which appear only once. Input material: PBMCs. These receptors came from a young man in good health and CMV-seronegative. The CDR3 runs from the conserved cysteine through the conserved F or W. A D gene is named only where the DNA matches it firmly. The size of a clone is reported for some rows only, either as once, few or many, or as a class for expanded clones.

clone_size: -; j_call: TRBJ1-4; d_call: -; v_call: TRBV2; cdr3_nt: TGTGCCAGCAGTGAAGCGGGACTGGAACTGTTTTTT; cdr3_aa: CASSEAGLELFF
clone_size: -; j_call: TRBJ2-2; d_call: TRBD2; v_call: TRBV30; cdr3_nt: TGTGCCTGGAATTGGAGGGAGGGGACCGGGGAGCTGTTTTTT; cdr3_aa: CAWNWREGTGELFF
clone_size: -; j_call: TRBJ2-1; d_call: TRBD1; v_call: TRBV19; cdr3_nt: TGTGCCAGTAGGGGACAGGGGATCGGTGAGCAGTTCTTC; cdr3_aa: CASRGQGIGEQFF
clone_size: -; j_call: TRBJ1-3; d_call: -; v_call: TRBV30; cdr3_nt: TGTGCCTGGGAGCTTACCTCTGGAAACACCATATATTTT; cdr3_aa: CAWELTSGNTIYF
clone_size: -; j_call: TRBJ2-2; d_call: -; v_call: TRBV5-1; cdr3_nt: TGCGCCAGCAGCTTGGGACAGCTGAACACCGGGGAGCTGTTTTTT; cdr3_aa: CASSLGQLNTGELFF
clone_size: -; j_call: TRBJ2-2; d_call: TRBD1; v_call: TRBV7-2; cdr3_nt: TGTGCCAGCAGCTCTCGCGGACAGGTCCTCACCGGGGAGCTGTTTTTT; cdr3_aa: CASSSRGQVLTGELFF
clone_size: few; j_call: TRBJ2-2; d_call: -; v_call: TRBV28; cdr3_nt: TGTGCCATCTCTTCGGGGAGCATCGGGGAGCTGTTTTTT; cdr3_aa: CAISSGSIGELFF
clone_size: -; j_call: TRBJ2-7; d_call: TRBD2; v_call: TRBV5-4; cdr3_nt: TGTGCCAGCAAGCGGGAAAATACCTACGAGCAGTACTTC; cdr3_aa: CASKRENTYEQYF
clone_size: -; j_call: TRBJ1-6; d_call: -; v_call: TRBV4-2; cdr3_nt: TGTGCCAGCAGCCAAGATCCCGCGAGCTCCTATAATTCACCCCTCCACTTT; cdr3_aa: CASSQDPASSYNSPLHF
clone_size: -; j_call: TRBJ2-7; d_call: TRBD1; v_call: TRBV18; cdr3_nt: TGTGCCAGCTCACCCATCGGGACAGGGGACTACGAGCAGTACTTC; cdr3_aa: CASSPIGTGDYEQYF
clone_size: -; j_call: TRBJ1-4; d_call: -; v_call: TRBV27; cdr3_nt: TGTGCCAGCAGTTTAATGGCTGCTGCTAATGAAAAACTGTTTTTT; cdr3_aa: CASSLMAAANEKLFF
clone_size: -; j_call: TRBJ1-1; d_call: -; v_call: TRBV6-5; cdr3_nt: TGTGCCAGCAGCCGAGACATAGGCACTGAAGCTTTCTTT; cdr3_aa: CASSRDIGTEAFF
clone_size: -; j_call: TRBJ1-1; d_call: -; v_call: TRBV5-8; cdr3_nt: TGTGCCAGCAGGTTCGAGAGGCACACTGAAGCTTTCTTT; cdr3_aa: CASRFERHTEAFF
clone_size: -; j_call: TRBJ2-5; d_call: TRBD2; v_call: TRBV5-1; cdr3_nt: TGCGCCAGCAGCTTAGGGGCTAGCGGGCTACAAGAGACCCAGTACTTC; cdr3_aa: CASSLGASGLQETQYF
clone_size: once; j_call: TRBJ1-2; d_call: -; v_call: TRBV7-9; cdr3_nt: TGTGCCAGCAGCTTACAGGAAGACTATGGCTACACCTTC; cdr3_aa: CASSLQEDYGYTF
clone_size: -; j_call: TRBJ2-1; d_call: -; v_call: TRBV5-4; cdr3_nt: TGTGCCAGCAGCTTCCCAGGTGTGAGTGAGCAGTTCTTC; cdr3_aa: CASSFPGVSEQFF
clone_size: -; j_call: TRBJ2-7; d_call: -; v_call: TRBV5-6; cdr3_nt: TGTGCCAGCAGCTTGGATGCGGACAGCCTCCCCGAGCAGTACTTC; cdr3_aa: CASSLDADSLPEQYF
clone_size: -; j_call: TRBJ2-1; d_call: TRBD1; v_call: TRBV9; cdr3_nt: TGTGCCAGCAGCGTACTGGGACAGGGGCCCTACAATGAGCAGTTCTTC; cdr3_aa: CASSVLGQGPYNEQFF
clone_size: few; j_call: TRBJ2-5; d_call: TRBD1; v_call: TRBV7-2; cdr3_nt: TGTGCCACCGCGGGACAGGGCCAAGAGACCCAGTACTTC; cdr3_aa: CATAGQGQETQYF
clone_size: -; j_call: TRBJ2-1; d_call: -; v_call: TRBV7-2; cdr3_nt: TGTGCCAGCAGCTCAGTTTGGCCCCCCGTCCAGTTCTTC; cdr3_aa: CASSSVWPPVQFF
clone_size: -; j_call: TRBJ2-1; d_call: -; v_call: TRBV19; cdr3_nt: TGTGCCAGTAGTATGCTTCCCGCAGATTACAATGAGCAGTTCTTC; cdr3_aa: CASSMLPADYNEQFF
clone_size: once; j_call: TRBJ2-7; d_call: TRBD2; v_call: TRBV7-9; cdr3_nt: TGTGCCAGCAGCCGGGAGGGGTTCTACGAGCAGTACTTC; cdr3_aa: CASSREGFYEQYF
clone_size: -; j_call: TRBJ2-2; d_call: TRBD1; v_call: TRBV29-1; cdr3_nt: TGCAGCGTCACCGGGACAGGGGCAACCGGGGAGCTGTTTTTT; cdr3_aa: CSVTGTGATGELFF
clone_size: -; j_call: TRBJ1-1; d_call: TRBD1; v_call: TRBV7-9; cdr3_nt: TGTGCCAGCAGAAAACAGGGGTTTGGGGACACTGAAGCTTTCTTT; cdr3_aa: CASRKQGFGDTEAFF
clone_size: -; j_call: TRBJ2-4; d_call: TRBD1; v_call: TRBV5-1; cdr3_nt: TGCGCCAGCAGCTCAGGGACAGGGGGCCATAAAAACATTCAGTACTTC; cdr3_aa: CASSSGTGGHKNIQYF
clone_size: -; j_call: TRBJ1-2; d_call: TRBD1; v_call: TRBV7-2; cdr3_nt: TGTGCCAGCAGCTCCCAGACAGGGAGCTATGGCTACACCTTC; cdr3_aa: CASSSQTGSYGYTF
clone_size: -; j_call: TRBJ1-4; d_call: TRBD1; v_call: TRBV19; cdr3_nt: TGTGCCTCAACAGGGGCTCGCAATGGGGAACTGTTTTTT; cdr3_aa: CASTGARNGELFF
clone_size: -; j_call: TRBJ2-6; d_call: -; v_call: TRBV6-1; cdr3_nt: TGTGCCAGCAGTGAACAAGGGACATCTGGGGCCAACGTCCTGACTTTC; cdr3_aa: CASSEQGTSGANVLTF
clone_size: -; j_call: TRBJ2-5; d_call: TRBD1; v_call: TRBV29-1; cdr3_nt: TGCAGCTTCAGGGGGCATGGAGAGACCCAGTACTTC; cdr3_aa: CSFRGHGETQYF
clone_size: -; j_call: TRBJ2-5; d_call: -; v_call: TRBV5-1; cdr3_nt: TGCGCCAGCAGCTTGTCCGGGGTCAACCAAGAGACCCAGTACTTC; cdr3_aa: CASSLSGVNQETQYF
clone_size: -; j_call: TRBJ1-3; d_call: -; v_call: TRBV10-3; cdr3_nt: TGTGCCACCCGACGGGACTCTGGAAACACCATATATTTT; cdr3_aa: CATRRDSGNTIYF
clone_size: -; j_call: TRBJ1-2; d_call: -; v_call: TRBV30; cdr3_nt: TGTGCCTGGACCTTGGACAGCAACTATGGCTACACCTTC; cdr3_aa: CAWTLDSNYGYTF
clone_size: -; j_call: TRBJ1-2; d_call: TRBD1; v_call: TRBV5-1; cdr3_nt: TGCGCCAGCAGCTTGGATGGAACCGGGACAGGGGTCTATGGCTACACCTTC; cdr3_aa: CASSLDGTGTGVYGYTF
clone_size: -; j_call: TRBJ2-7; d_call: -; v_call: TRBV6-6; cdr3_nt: TGTGCCAGCAGTTACGGGGAGGCCTACGAGCAGTACTTC; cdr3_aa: CASSYGEAYEQYF
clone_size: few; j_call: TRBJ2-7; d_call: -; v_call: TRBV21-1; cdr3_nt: TGTGCCAGCTTCGTAACAGGGACAGGGTACCACGAGCAGTACTTC; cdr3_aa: CASFVTGTGYHEQYF
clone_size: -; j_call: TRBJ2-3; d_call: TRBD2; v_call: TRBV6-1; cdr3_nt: TGTGCCAGCAGTGAACCCCCGGGGGGGCCGACAGATACGCAGTATTTT; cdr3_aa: CASSEPPGGPTDTQYF
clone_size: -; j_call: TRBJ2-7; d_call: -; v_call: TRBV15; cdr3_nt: TGTGCCACCAGCAGAGATGCGGAGCAGTACTTC; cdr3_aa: CATSRDAEQYF
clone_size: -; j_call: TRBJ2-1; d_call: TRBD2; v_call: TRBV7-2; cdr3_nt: TGTGCCAGCAGCTTAATACGAAGACTAGCGGACTTCTACAATGAGCAGTTCTTC; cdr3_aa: CASSLIRRLADFYNEQFF
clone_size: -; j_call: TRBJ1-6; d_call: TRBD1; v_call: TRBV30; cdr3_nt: TGTGCCTGGAGGTTAACCGGGACAGTAAATTCACCCCTCCACTTT; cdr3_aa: CAWRLTGTVNSPLHF
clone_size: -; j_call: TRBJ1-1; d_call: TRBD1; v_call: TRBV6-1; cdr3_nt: TGTGCCAGCATCTGGACAGGGATGAACACTGAAGCTTTCTTT; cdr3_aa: CASIWTGMNTEAFF
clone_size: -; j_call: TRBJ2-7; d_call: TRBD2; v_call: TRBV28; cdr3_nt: TGTGCCAGCACCCCGGGGGGAGCCTACGAGCAGTACTTC; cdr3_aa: CASTPGGAYEQYF
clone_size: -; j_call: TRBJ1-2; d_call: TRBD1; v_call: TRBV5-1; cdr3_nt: TGCGCCAGCAGCTTGGCGGGACAGACGACTTATACCTTC; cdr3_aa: CASSLAGQTTYTF
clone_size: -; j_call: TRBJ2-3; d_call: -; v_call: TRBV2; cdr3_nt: TGTGCCAGCCTAACTTCGAGGGCAGATACGCAGTATTTT; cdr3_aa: CASLTSRADTQYF
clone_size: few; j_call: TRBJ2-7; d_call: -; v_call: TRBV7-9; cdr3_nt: TGTGCCAGCAGCTTGGGGGGAGACGACGAGCAGTACTTC; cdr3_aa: CASSLGGDDEQYF
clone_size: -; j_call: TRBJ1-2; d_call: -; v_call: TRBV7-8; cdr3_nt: TGTGCCAGCAGCCCCGGGCCCGGGGGTGGCTACACCTTC; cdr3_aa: CASSPGPGGGYTF
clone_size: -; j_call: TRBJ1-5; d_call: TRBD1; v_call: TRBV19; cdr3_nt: TGTGCCAGTAGTATAGGATACGAACAGGGGCAAAATCAGCCCCAGCATTTT; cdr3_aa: CASSIGYEQGQNQPQHF
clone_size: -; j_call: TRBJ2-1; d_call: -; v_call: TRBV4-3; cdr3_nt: TGCGCCAGCAGCCAAGTTAATGCGGGCCCCTTCAATGAGCAGTTCTTC; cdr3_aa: CASSQVNAGPFNEQFF